This T cell receptor beta chain derives from a study of siplizumab effects on memory and regulatory T cells. The assay covered 85,000 to 100,000 TCR templates per sample. Libraries were prepared by immunoSEQ multiplex PCR; TCRdb keeps only in-frame clonotypes and omits some of them. Among about 100,000 clones listed, around 90% were seen once. As concerns this clone: Its antigen is not identified.

General study findings and limits: Alloreactive sequences whose origin lay in unstimulated CD4+ memory cells were significantly reduced by siplizumab. Apparently more diverse than memory cells, naive T cells also seemed major alloresponse contributors. Proliferating siplizumab-cultured Tregs lacked confirmed suppressive function.

This TCR was sampled from a human donor in good health. The specimen sequenced was CD4+ T cells sorted from blood.

CDR3: CASSDGPAYGYTF. In DNA, the CDR3 is TGTGCCAGCAGTGATGGGCCGGCCTATGGCTACACCTTC. The V call is TRBV2, the J call TRBJ1-2; no firm D call. This CDR3 has 13 residues. The germline gives CDR1 SNHLY, CDR2 FYNNEI. Trimming took 3 bases from V and 4 from J, leaving 9 bases between them.